Presented here are 15 T cell receptor beta chains from one specimen sequenced in a study of read filtering for tumor transcriptome and immune sequencing. From roughly 390 ng of RNA, a library with molecular barcoded alpha/delta and beta/gamma adaptors was made. TCRdb processed the reads anew with MiXCR; each CDR3 protein has one entry. The sample shows 75,000 to 95,000 distinct CDR3 sequences, around a fifth of them seen only once. Sequenced material: a population of CD138-negative cells sorted from bone marrow. These TCRs come from a donor aged 40 or older with multiple myeloma.

Points on this clonotype: A much bigger clone sits one base away, suggesting this may be a read error. The chain is built from TRBV20-1 and TRBJ1-1; D remains unclear. CDR1 is DFQATT, CDR2 SNEGSKA, per germline (reference sequence). Trimming removed 6 bases at V and 4 bases at J, with 12 bases between. CDR3 length equals 12 residues. The CDR3 loop reads CSAVAGITEAFF. The CDR3 coding sequence is TGCAGTGCCGTCGCGGGGATCACTGAAGCTTTCTTT.

This clonotype was seen only a few times. The genes are TRBV10-1 and TRBJ2-1; 14 bases align to TRBD2. After removal of 6 bases from V and 4 bases from J, the junction contained 2 bases not matched to a gene. Germline assignment: CDR1 WNHNN and CDR2 SYGVQD (reference sequence). The CDR3 sequence is 15 residues long. CDR3 coding DNA: TGCGCCAGCAGCGGGACTAGCGGGGGATACAATGAGCAGTTCTTC. It specifies CASSGTSGGYNEQFF.

At least ten counts were recorded for this clonotype. The V and J genes are TRBV11-1 and TRBJ2-7; unclear D gene. Germline V gene sequence: CDR1 SGHAT, CDR2 FQDESV (reference sequence). Trimming pared 0 bases from V and 0 bases from J, leaving 9 bases between. CDR3 length: 15 amino acids. Here the CDR3 DNA reads TGTGCCAGCAGCTTAGCGGTGGCGGTCTCCTACGAGCAGTACTTC. It encodes CASSLAVAVSYEQYF.

This clonotype was recorded at least ten times. The chain combines TRBV19 with TRBJ2-1; maybe TRBD1 (6 bases). V lost 4 bases, J lost 1 base, and 11 bases lay in between. CDR3 size: 15 residues. CDR1 LNHDA and CDR2 SQIVND come from the germline V gene (reference sequence). CDR3 coding DNA: TGTGCCAGTAGTAAGGGGGTTGAATCCTACAATGAGCAGTTCTTC. Residues: CASSKGVESYNEQFF.

This clonotype has ten or more counts. This chain uses TRBV5-1 with TRBJ2-3, with 7 nucleotides matching TRBD2. CDR1 and CDR2 (germline): SGHRS, YFSETQ. The CDR3 is 14 amino acids. J gave up 2 bases and V 5 bases, and 5 bases lay outside the gene matches. CDR3 amino acids: CASREGLLTDTQYF. The CDR3 DNA is TGCGCCAGCAGGGAGGGACTACTCACAGATACGCAGTATTTT.

Details on this clonotype: The CDR3 end shows no conserved phenylalanine or tryptophan, and so a read error is likely. V usage is TRBV5-8 and J usage is TRBJ2-1, with D perhaps matching TRBD2 (5 bases). The CDR3 has 15 amino acids. The V end was cut by 7 bases, the J end by 4 bases, with 18 bases between. Germline V gives CDR1 SGHTS, CDR2 YDEGEE. Here the CDR3 DNA reads TGTGCCAGCCTGCCGTCCGGGGAATGGTACAATGAGCAGTTCTGC. The encoded protein is CASLPSGEWYNEQFC.

This clonotype was picked up many times. This chain joins TRBV5-6 and TRBJ1-6, with D perhaps matching TRBD1 (5 bases). There are 15 residues in the CDR3. CDR1 SGHDT and CDR2 YYEEEE come from the germline V gene. V was clipped by 4 bases and J by 10 bases, with 18 bases between them. The CDR3 region has the DNA TGTGCCAGCAGCCAGGGACGTACACGTTTCTCACCCCTCCACTTT. As protein: CASSQGRTRFSPLHF.

The chain uses TRBV7-3 and TRBJ2-1, with 9 bases identical to TRBD2. V lost 5 bases and J lost 8; bases outside the gene matches: 16. CDR1 and CDR2 from the germline V gene are SGHTA and FQGTGA. CDR3 length: 17 amino acids. The CDR3 spells CASSLIGGGVAKDEQFF. In DNA form, the CDR3 reads TGTGCCAGCAGCCTAATTGGCGGGGGGGTCGCAAAGGATGAGCAGTTCTTC.

This clonotype has ten or more counts. The chain is built from TRBV2 and TRBJ1-2; D is possibly TRBD1 (6 bases). V dropped 8 bases and J dropped 5 bases, with 18 bases sitting between them. The CDR3 has 14 residues. Looked up from germline, CDR1 is SNHLY and CDR2 is FYNNEI. The CDR3 DNA is TGTGCCAGCGGTGGGAGAGGCAGGGGTTATGGCTACACCTTC. Encoded protein: CASGGRGRGYGYTF. Supplemented by reference TRBV2 and TRBJ1-2, the full variable domain reads EPEVTQTPSHQVTQMGQEVILRCVPISNHLYFYWYRQILGQKVEFLVSFYNNEISEKSEIFDDQFSVERPDGSNFTLKIRSTKLEDSAMYFCASGGRGRGYGYTFGSGTRLTVV.

This clonotype has ten or more counts. The gene calls are TRBV7-9 and TRBJ1-2; D remains unclear. V dropped 4 bases and J dropped 4 bases, with 13 bases sitting between them. This CDR3 comprises 14 residues. Germline CDR1 SEHNR, CDR2 FQNEAQ (reference sequence). The CDR3 sequence is CASSYGTPFYGYTF. The CDR3 DNA reads as TGTGCCAGCAGCTATGGAACCCCCTTCTATGGCTACACCTTC. The whole variable domain, filled in from reference TRBV7-9 and TRBJ1-2, reads DTGVSQNPRHKITKRGQNVTFRCDPISEHNRLYWYRQTLGQGPEFLTYFQNEAQLEKSRLLSDRFSAERPKGSFSTLEIQRTEQGDSAMYLCASSYGTPFYGYTFGSGTRLTVV.

The chain combines TRBV20-1 with TRBJ2-5, with 9 bases identical to TRBD2. The CDR3 spans 14 residues. Germline loops: CDR1 DFQATT, CDR2 SNEGSKA (reference sequence). Germline trimming cut 5 bases from V and 2 bases from J; bases unmatched to any gene: 6. As DNA, the CDR3 is TGCAGTGCTGGCCGCGGGGGGGCACAAGAGACCCAGTACTTC. Translation gives CSAGRGGAQETQYF.

This clonotype occurred many times. In nucleotides, the CDR3 is TGTGCCAGCAGTTACCGGAGGGGATACGAGCAGTACTTC. Its translation: CASSYRRGYEQYF. V usage is TRBV12-3 or TRBV12-4 and J usage is TRBJ2-7, with D perhaps TRBD2 (6 bases). The CDR3 is made up of 13 amino acids. The V end lost 4 bases, the J end lost 4 bases, and 11 bases lay between the germline ends.

The DNA of the CDR3 is TGTGCCAGCAGGCCCGACAGCATGAACACCGGGGAGCTGTTTTTT. Its protein product is CASRPDSMNTGELFF. V and J are TRBV6-1 and TRBJ2-2; maybe TRBD1 (5 bases). This CDR3 is built from 15 residues. The germline gives CDR1 MNHNS, CDR2 SASEGT. V shed 6 bases and J shed 1 base, with 12 bases lying between them.

J is TRBJ2-1 and V is TRBV5-1; TRBD2 aligns across 9 bases. J lost 8 bases, V lost 1 base, and 7 bases had no gene match. The germline V gene has CDR1 SGHRS and CDR2 YFSETQ. The CDR3 totals 15 residues. The DNA for the CDR3 is TGCGCCAGCAGCTTGCTGCGGGGGGGCGAATATGAGCAGTTCTTC. It translates to CASSLLRGGEYEQFF.

Worth noting for this clonotype: At one end, the junction sequence differs from germline, possibly due to a read error. This chain uses TRBV5-1 with TRBJ2-2; D is possibly TRBD1 or TRBD2 (5 bases each). The CDR3 runs to 13 residues. From germline, CDR1 is SGHRS and CDR2 YFSETQ. The CDR3 nucleotides are TGCGCCAGCAGGCAGGGACCAACCGGGGAGCTGCTTTTT. Translated: CASRQGPTGELLF. The full variable domain, completed using reference TRBV5-1 and TRBJ2-2, is KAGVTQTPRYLIKTRGQQVTLSCSPISGHRSVSWYQQTPGQGLQFLFEYFSETQRNKGNFPGRFSGRQFSNSRSEMNVSTLELGDSALYLCASRQGPTGELLFGEGSRLTVL.